The rows below give T cell receptor beta chains drawn from one sample of a study of cytomegalovirus exposure and HLA in healthy donors. Sequencing used immunoSEQ multiplex PCR; TCRdb keeps in-frame clones, though not all of them. The table records roughly 180,000 clones, about four fifths of them present only once. The sequenced sample consisted of PBMCs. These receptors came from a male donor in good health and CMV-seronegative. Both conserved end residues are part of each CDR3. The D gene is left open where the match is weak. For some rows the clone size is stated as once, few or many, or as a class when expanded; others skip it.

j_call clone_size v_call d_call cdr3_aa cdr3_nt
TRBJ2-4 - TRBV18 - CASSPPPDRSQRHIQYF TGTGCCAGCTCACCCCCCCCGGACAGAAGTCAAAGGCACATTCAGTACTTC
TRBJ2-7 - TRBV7-9 TRBD1 CSSNGQDYEQYF TGTTCCAGCAATGGACAGGACTACGAGCAGTACTTC
TRBJ2-5 - TRBV7-2 - CASSWWEGGETQYF TGTGCCAGCAGCTGGTGGGAAGGAGGGGAGACCCAGTACTTC
TRBJ2-1 - TRBV11-1 - CASSPGGNEQFF TGTGCCAGCAGCCCTGGGGGGAATGAGCAGTTCTTC
TRBJ2-5 - TRBV9 TRBD2 CASSPISGGVETQYF TGTGCCAGCAGCCCCATTAGCGGGGGGGTTGAGACCCAGTACTTC
TRBJ2-7 - TRBV5-4 - CASRDGAGLFEQYF TGTGCCAGCAGAGACGGGGCGGGACTTTTCGAGCAGTACTTC
TRBJ2-7 few TRBV7-6 TRBD2 CASSVLAGGQYF TGTGCCAGCAGCGTCTTAGCGGGTGGGCAGTACTTC
TRBJ1-6 - TRBV7-8 - CASSLAQSSSYNSPLHF TGTGCCAGCAGCTTAGCGCAATCGAGCTCCTATAATTCACCCCTCCACTTT
TRBJ2-5 - TRBV6-6 - CASSYRETQYF TGTGCCAGCAGTTACCGGGAGACCCAGTACTTC
TRBJ2-7 - TRBV28 TRBD1 CASSFSTLGQGTEQYF TGTGCCAGCAGTTTCTCTACCCTGGGACAGGGGACTGAGCAGTACTTC
TRBJ2-5 - TRBV5-1 TRBD2 CASSPGQLAGVAETQYF TGCGCCAGCAGCCCCGGCCAACTAGCGGGAGTCGCGGAGACCCAGTACTTC
TRBJ2-3 - TRBV9 - CASSPGLAADTQYF TGTGCCAGCAGCCCCGGGCTAGCAGCAGATACGCAGTATTTT
TRBJ1-2 - TRBV28 - CASSFEARRPPYGYTF TGTGCCAGCAGTTTCGAGGCCCGTCGACCTCCCTATGGCTACACCTTC
TRBJ2-2 - TRBV28 - CASSPGTKGRGNTGELFF TGTGCCAGCAGTCCCGGGACAAAGGGTAGAGGGAACACCGGGGAGCTGTTTTTT
TRBJ1-6 - TRBV14 - CASSQVRSPNSPLHF TGTGCCAGCAGCCAAGTTCGGTCGCCTAATTCACCCCTCCACTTT
TRBJ2-7 few TRBV10-1 TRBD1 CASRARGRPYEQYF TGCGCCAGCAGGGCCAGGGGGCGCCCCTACGAGCAGTACTTC
TRBJ2-3 - TRBV6-1 - CASSEALRPGRRRGATDTQYF TGTGCCAGCAGTGAAGCGCTTCGGCCGGGACGACGACGGGGGGCCACAGATACGCAGTATTTT
TRBJ2-7 - TRBV18 TRBD1 CASSATGQVYEQYF TGTGCCAGCTCAGCTACAGGACAGGTGTACGAGCAGTACTTC
TRBJ2-7 - TRBV7-2 - CASSISPGLYEQYF TGTGCCAGCAGCATTAGCCCAGGGCTCTACGAGCAGTACTTC
TRBJ2-1 - TRBV27 TRBD2 CASSWGLAEHNEQFF TGTGCCAGCAGTTGGGGACTAGCGGAACACAATGAGCAGTTCTTC
TRBJ1-4 - TRBV5-1 TRBD1 CASSLPGQQNEKLFF TGCGCCAGCAGCTTGCCGGGACAGCAAAATGAAAAACTGTTTTTT
TRBJ1-5 - TRBV7-9 - CASSSQGPGQPQHF TGTGCCAGCAGCTCGCAGGGGCCTGGGCAGCCCCAGCATTTT
TRBJ2-3 few TRBV6-1 TRBD2 CASSVLAGADTQYF TGTGCCAGCAGTGTACTAGCGGGAGCAGATACGCAGTATTTT
TRBJ1-4 - TRBV6-6 - CASALGEEDTEKLFF TGTGCCAGCGCCTTGGGGGAGGAGGATACCGAAAAACTGTTTTTT
TRBJ1-4 - TRBV19 TRBD1 CASSITGAGGPNEKLFF TGTGCCAGTAGTATCACTGGGGCAGGGGGACCTAATGAAAAACTGTTTTTT
TRBJ1-1 - TRBV30 TRBD1 CAWSVGTGEYTEAFF TGTGCCTGGAGCGTCGGGACAGGGGAGTATACTGAAGCTTTCTTT
TRBJ2-1 few TRBV19 TRBD1 CASRTTGDLVDEQFF TGTGCCAGTAGGACAACAGGGGACCTAGTGGATGAGCAGTTCTTC
TRBJ1-1 - TRBV12-5 - CASGLNTEAFF TGTGCTAGTGGCCTTAACACTGAAGCTTTCTTT
TRBJ2-5 - TRBV5-1 - CASSLRGMGQETQYF TGCGCCAGCAGCTTGCGGGGTATGGGCCAAGAGACCCAGTACTTC
TRBJ2-7 - TRBV2 TRBD1 CASSYIGTGVSYEQYF TGTGCCAGCAGTTATATTGGGACAGGGGTTTCCTACGAGCAGTACTTC
TRBJ2-1 - TRBV9 TRBD2 CASSVSPLLAGGNNEQFF TGTGCCAGCAGCGTTTCCCCTCTCCTAGCGGGAGGGAACAATGAGCAGTTCTTC
TRBJ1-5 - TRBV5-4 - CTNPFRRQNQPQHF TGTACCAACCCTTTTCGCCGACAAAATCAGCCCCAGCATTTT
TRBJ2-7 - TRBV29-1 - CSVEQGYEQYF TGCAGCGTTGAACAGGGCTACGAGCAGTACTTC
TRBJ1-1 - TRBV28 - CASSHGGPPELEAFF TGTGCCAGCAGCCACGGCGGGCCGCCCGAATTAGAAGCTTTCTTT
TRBJ2-1 - TRBV9 - CASSVYPGEGAGNEQFF TGTGCCAGCAGCGTATACCCAGGGGAGGGTGCGGGAAATGAGCAGTTCTTC
TRBJ1-3 - TRBV28 - CASSLSGRASSGNTIYF TGTGCCAGCAGTTTATCGGGCAGGGCGAGCTCTGGAAACACCATATATTTT
TRBJ1-1 - TRBV30 TRBD1 CAWTGGNTEAFF TGTGCCTGGACAGGGGGGAACACTGAAGCTTTCTTT
TRBJ1-2 once TRBV29-1 - CSVDVGDGGYTF TGCAGCGTTGACGTAGGGGATGGTGGCTACACCTTC
TRBJ2-3 - TRBV7-9 TRBD2 CASSLALAGPRDTQYF TGTGCCAGCAGCTTAGCACTAGCGGGGCCTCGGGATACGCAGTATTTT
TRBJ1-1 few TRBV7-9 TRBD1 CASSGDRNTEAFF TGTGCCAGCAGCGGGGACAGAAACACTGAAGCTTTCTTT
TRBJ2-1 - TRBV6-6 TRBD1 CASSDQGDNEQFF TGTGCCAGCAGCGATCAGGGGGACAATGAGCAGTTCTTC
TRBJ1-1 - TRBV12-5 - CARSSNTEAFF TGTGCTAGGTCGTCTAACACTGAAGCTTTCTTT
TRBJ1-6 - TRBV5-1 TRBD1 CASSLGTGGYNSPLHF TGCGCCAGCAGCTTGGGGACAGGGGGATATAATTCACCCCTCCACTTT
TRBJ2-3 - TRBV4-1 TRBD2 CASSQGTSVVADTQYF TGCGCCAGCAGCCAAGGGACTAGCGTCGTTGCAGATACGCAGTATTTT
TRBJ2-1 - TRBV5-1 TRBD2 CASSTGTSGYNEQFF TGCGCCAGCAGCACCGGGACTAGCGGATACAATGAGCAGTTCTTC
TRBJ2-1 - TRBV5-4 - CAPGVYNEQFF TGTGCCCCGGGAGTTTACAATGAGCAGTTCTTC
TRBJ2-3 - TRBV10-2 - CASSERLHPDTQYF TGCGCCAGCAGTGAACGACTACATCCAGATACGCAGTATTTT
TRBJ1-1 few TRBV5-1 - CASSWGRGVIDTEAFF TGCGCCAGCAGCTGGGGGAGGGGGGTGATAGACACTGAAGCTTTCTTT
TRBJ2-7 - TRBV28 - CASSLWRDGYEQYF TGTGCCAGCAGTTTATGGAGGGATGGCTACGAGCAGTACTTC